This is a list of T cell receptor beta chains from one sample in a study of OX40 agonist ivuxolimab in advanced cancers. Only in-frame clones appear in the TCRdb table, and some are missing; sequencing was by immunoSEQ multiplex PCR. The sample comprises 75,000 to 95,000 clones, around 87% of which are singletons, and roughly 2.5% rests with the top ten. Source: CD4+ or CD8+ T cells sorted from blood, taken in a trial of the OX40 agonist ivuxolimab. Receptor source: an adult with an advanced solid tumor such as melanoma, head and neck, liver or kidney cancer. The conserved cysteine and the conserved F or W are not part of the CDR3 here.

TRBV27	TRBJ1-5	ASSLRQGPPSQPQH
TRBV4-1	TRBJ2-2	ASSPSRGQATGELF
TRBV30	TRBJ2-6	AWSVSSGANVLT
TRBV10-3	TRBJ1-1	AISESPGQNTEAF
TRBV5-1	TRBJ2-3	ASSFQAADTQY
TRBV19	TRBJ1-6	ASSKDPYNSPLH
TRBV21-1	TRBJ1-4	ASSILGEKLF
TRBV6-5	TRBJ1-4	ASSYRQGVAEKLF
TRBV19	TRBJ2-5	ASSTRQGVRETQY
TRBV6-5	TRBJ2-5	ASSRGLAKETQY
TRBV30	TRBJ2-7	AWRAGTGVYEQY
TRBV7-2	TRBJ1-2	ASSLDSARGYT
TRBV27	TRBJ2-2	ASRAQGNTGELF
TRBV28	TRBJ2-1	ASSIDSLATSYNEQF
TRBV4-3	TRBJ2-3	ASSLMESTDTQY
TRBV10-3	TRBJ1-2	AMATGGGYGYT
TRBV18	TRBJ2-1	ASSPKTGGEGNEQF
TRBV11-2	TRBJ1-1	ASSLARDEPEAF
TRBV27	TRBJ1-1	ASSFLPGAEAF
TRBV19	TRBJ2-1	ASSSPGTSGGNEQF
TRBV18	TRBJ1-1	ASSPLQGMNTEAF
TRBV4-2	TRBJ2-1	ASSQEGRGATYNEQF
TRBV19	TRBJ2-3	ASSTREGDTQY
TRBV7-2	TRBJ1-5	ASSFTGNQPQH
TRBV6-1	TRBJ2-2	ASRERGGSGFWTGELF
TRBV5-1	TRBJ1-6	ASRERDLGASPLH
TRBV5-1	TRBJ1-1	ASSLTGNTEAF
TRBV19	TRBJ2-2	ASSSGQGITGELF
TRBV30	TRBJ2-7	AWRRAGGPSEQY
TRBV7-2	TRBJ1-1	ASSTHPGTPPNTEAF
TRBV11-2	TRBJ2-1	ASSLGSDVNEQF
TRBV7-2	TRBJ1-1	ASSLEVDTEAF
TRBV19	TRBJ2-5	ASSTGGSPETQY
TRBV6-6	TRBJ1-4	ASSPGEKLF
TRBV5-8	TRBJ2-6	ASSLTARALAGANVLT
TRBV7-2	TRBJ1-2	ASSFGQAFYGYT
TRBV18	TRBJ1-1	ASSLLRGRDTEAF
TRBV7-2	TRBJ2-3	ANSLAQGANTQY
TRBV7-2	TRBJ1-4	ASSPRLTGSGEKLF
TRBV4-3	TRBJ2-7	ASSQGRGGGEQY
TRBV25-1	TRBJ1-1	ASSDQGAWTEAF
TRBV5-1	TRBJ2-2	ASRTTGAKNTGELF
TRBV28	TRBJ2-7	ASSPTLGPPGEQY
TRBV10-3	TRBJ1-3	AISTGGQGAGNTIY
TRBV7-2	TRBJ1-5	ASSLRHGRYEGYQPQH
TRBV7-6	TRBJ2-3	ASSLGEFTDTQY
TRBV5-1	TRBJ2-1	ASSLVGGGSIEQF
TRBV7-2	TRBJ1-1	ASKRSGEMNTEAF
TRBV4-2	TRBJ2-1	ASSQDQGLEQF
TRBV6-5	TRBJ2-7	ASSYSALGQGPEQY
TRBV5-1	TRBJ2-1	ASSMTGGNEQF